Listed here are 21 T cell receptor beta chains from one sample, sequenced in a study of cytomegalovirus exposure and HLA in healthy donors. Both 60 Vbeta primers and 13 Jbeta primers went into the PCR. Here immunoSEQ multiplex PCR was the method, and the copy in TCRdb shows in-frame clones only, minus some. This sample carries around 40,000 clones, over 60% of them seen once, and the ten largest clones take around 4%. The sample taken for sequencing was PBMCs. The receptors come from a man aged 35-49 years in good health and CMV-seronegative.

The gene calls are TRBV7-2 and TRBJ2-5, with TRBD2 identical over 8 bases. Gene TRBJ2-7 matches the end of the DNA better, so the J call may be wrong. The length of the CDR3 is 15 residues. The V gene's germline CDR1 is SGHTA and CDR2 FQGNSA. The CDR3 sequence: CASSLGSGGFYEQYF. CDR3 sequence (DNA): TGTGCCAGCAGCTTAGGAAGCGGGGGATTCTACGAGCAGTACTTC.

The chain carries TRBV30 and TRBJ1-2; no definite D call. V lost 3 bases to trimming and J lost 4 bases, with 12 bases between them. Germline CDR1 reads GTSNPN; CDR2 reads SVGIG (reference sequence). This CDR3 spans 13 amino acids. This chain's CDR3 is CAWRMFTGYGYTF. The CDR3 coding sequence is TGTGCCTGGAGAATGTTTACGGGCTATGGCTACACCTTC.

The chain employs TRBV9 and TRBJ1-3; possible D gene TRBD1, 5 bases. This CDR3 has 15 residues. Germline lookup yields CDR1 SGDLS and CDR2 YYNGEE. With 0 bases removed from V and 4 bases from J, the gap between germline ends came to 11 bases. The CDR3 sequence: CASSVAGAGGNTIYF. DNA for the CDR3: TGTGCCAGCAGCGTAGCTGGGGCGGGAGGAAACACCATATATTTT.

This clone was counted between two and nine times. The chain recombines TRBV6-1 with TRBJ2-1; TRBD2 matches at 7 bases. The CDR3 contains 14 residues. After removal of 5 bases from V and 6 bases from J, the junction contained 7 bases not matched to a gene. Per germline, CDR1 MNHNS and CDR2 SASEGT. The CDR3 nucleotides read TGTGCCAGCAGTACCGGACTAGGGGCCAATGAGCAGTTCTTC. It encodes CASSTGLGANEQFF.

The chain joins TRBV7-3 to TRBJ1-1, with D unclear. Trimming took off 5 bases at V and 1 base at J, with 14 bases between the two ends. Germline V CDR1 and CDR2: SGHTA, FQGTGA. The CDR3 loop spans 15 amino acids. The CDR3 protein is CASSPSVGTNTEAFF. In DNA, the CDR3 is TGTGCCAGCAGCCCTTCCGTGGGCACGAACACTGAAGCTTTCTTT.

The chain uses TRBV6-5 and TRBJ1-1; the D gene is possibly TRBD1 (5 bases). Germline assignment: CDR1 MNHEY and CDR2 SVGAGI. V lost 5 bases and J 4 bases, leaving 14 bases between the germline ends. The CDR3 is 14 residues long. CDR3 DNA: TGTGCCAGCAGTCAGGACATACGAGGCACTGAAGCTTTCTTT. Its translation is CASSQDIRGTEAFF.

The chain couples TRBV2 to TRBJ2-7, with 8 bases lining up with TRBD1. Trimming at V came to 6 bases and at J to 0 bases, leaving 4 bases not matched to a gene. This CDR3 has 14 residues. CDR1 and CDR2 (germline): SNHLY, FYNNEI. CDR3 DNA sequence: TGTGCCAGCAGCCGGGACAGGTTCTCCTACGAGCAGTACTTC. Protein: CASSRDRFSYEQYF.

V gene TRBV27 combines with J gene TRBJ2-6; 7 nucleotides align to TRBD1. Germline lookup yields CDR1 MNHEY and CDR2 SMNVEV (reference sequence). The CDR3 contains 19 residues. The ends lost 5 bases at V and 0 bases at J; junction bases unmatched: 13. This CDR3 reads CASSLQPPRGSSGANVLTF. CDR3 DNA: TGTGCCAGCAGTCTACAACCGCCCAGGGGGAGCTCTGGGGCCAACGTCCTGACTTTC.

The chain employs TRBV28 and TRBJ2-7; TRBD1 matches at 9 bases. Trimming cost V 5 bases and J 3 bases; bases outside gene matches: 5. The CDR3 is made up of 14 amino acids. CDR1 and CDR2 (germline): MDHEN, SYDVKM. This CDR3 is CASSRQGVSYEQYF. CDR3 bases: TGTGCCAGCAGTCGACAGGGGGTAAGCTACGAGCAGTACTTC.

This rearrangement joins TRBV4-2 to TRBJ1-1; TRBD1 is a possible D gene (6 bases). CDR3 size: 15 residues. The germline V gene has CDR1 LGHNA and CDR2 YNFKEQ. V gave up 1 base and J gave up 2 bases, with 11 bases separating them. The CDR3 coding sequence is TGTGCCAGCAGCCAAGTAAAGGACAGCAACACTGAAGCTTTCTTT. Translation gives CASSQVKDSNTEAFF.

The CDR3 spells CASSLPSDWRGYTF. The CDR3 DNA reads TGTGCCAGCAGTTTACCCTCTGATTGGCGGGGCTACACCTTC. The chain recombines TRBV28 with TRBJ1-2; D not certain. The CDR3 length is 14 residues. The ends were cut back, 2 bases at V and 8 bases at J, with 15 bases in the middle. The germline gives CDR1 MDHEN, CDR2 SYDVKM.

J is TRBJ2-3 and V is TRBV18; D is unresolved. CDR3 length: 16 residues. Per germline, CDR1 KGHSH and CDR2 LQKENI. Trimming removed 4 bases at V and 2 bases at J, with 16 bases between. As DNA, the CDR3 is TGTGCCAGCTCACGACGAGGCGCACCGACCACAGATACGCAGTATTTT. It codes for CASSRRGAPTTDTQYF.

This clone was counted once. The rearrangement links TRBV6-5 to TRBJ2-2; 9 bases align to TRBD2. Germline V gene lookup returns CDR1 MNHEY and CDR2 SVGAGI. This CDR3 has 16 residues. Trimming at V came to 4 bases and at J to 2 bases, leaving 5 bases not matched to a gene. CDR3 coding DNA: TGTGCCAGCAGTTTATTAGCGGGGGAAAACACCGGGGAGCTGTTTTTT. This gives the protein CASSLLAGENTGELFF.

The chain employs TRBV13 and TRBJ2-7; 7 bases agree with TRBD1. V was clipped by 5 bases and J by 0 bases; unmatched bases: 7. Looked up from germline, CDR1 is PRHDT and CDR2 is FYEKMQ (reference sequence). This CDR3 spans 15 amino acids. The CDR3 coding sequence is TGTGCCAGCAGCCTAGAGGGACAGAGCTCCTACGAGCAGTACTTC. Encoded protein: CASSLEGQSSYEQYF.

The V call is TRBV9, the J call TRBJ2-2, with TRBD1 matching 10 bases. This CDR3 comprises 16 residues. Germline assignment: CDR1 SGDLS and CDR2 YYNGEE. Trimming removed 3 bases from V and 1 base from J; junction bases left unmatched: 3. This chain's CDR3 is CASSGDRGLNTGELFF. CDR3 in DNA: TGTGCCAGCAGCGGAGACAGGGGGCTGAACACCGGGGAGCTGTTTTTT.

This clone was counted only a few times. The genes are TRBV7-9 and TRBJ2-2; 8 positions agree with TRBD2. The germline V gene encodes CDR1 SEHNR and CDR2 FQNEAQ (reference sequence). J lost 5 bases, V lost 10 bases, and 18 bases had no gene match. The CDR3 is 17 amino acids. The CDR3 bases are TGTGCCACCCCAAATGTTGGGCGGACTAGCAGGACCGGGGAGCTGTTTTTT. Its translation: CATPNVGRTSRTGELFF.

The CDR3 loop reads CASSDCWRSAEKLFF. CDR3 DNA: TGCGCCAGCAGCGACTGCTGGCGGTCTGCTGAAAAACTGTTTTTT. The rearrangement links TRBV10-1 to TRBJ1-4; D is unresolved. The CDR3 has 15 amino acids. With 6 bases removed from V and 7 bases from J, the gap between germline ends came to 18 bases. Per the germline V gene, CDR1 is WNHNN and CDR2 is SYGVQD (reference sequence).

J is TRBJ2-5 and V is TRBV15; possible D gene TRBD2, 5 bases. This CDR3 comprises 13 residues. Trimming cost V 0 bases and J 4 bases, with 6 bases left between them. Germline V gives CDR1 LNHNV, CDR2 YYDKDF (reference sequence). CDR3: CATSRDRGETQYF. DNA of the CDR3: TGTGCCACCAGCAGAGATCGGGGAGAGACCCAGTACTTC.

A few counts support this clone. CDR3 sequence: CASSQGQGGRQPQHF. DNA of the CDR3: TGCGCCAGCAGCCAGGGACAGGGCGGCAGACAGCCCCAGCATTTT. The chain carries TRBV4-1 and TRBJ1-5; TRBD1 aligns across 9 bases. The CDR3 covers 15 residues. Germline values: CDR1 MGHRA, CDR2 YSYEKL. With V trimmed by 3 bases and J by 7 bases, 7 bases remained unmatched.

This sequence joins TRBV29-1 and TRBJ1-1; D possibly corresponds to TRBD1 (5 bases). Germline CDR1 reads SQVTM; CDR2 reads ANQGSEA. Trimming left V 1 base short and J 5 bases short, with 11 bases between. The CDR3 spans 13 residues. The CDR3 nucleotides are TGCAGCGTTGAAGCGAACCAGGGTACTGAAGCTTTCTTT. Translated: CSVEANQGTEAFF.

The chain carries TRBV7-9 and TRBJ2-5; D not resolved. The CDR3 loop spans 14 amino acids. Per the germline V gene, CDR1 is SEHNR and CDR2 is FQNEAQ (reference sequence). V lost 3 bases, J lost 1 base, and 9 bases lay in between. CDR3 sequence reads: CASSFGSTQETQYF. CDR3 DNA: TGTGCCAGCAGCTTCGGGTCGACCCAAGAGACCCAGTACTTC.